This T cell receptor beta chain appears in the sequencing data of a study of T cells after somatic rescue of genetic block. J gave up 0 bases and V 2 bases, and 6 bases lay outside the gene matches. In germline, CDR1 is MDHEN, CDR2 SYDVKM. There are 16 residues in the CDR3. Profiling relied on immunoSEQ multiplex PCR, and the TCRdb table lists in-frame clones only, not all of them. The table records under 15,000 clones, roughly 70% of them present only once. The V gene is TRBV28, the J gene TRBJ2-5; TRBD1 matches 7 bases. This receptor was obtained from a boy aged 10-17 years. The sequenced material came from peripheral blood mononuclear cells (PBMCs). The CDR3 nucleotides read TGTGCCAGCAGTTTAATCGGGACAGCCTACCAAGAGACCCAGTACTTC. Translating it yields CASSLIGTAYQETQYF.